This TCR beta chain derives from a study of cytomegalovirus exposure and HLA in healthy donors. Libraries were prepared by immunoSEQ multiplex PCR; TCRdb keeps only in-frame clonotypes and omits some of them. The data hold some 84,000 clones, with about nine tenths observed a single time. Deletions cut 3 bases from V and 5 bases from J, with 10 bases between. The CDR3 covers 13 residues. Germline V gene data show CDR1 as MDHEN and CDR2 as SYDVKM. A word on this clone: Its antigen remains unknown.

Whole-study results and caveats: Rare TCR sequences dominated, though some public TCRs recurred in many donors. Altogether, 150 to 200 TCR beta chains were recorded as cytomegalovirus-associated.

Sequencing was performed on PBMCs. This clonotype was obtained from a young man in good health and CMV-seronegative. V usage is TRBV28 and J usage is TRBJ2-5; D is ambiguous. CDR3 nucleotide sequence: TGTGCCAGCAGTTTTGTTTCCTTTGAGACCCAGTACTTC. Protein product: CASSFVSFETQYF.